The clone carrying this T cell receptor beta chain was observed a few times. Antigen specificity is unknown. The PCR ran on 60 Vbeta and 13 Jbeta primers. Some clones are missing from TCRdb's copy, which holds only in-frame ones; the method was immunoSEQ multiplex PCR. Found here are about 150,000 clones, around 84% of them singletons; the top ten hold around 5.2%. The data were taken from a study of cytomegalovirus exposure and HLA in healthy donors. General study results and limits: V segments that were indistinguishable, TRBV6-2 and TRBV6-3 among them, were omitted from analysis. CMV antigen specificity was confirmed in vitro for a few CMV-associated chains. Analyzed later, most CMV-associated TCR beta chains appeared HLA-restricted. When analyzed later, the rates of TCR association showed variation by HLA locus, with DRB1 the most and HLA-C the fewest.

The length of the CDR3 is 15 residues. The junction had 4 bases not matched to a gene; V was cut back by 2 bases and J by 4 bases. The germline gives CDR1 SGHTA, CDR2 FQGTGA. This TCR was sampled from a woman between 35 and 50 years old in good health and CMV-seropositive. The sample consisted of PBMCs. This chain uses TRBV7-3 with TRBJ2-1; TRBD2 matches 8 bases. The DNA of the CDR3 is TGTGCCAGCAGCTTATCCCGCGGGGGGTACAATGAGCAGTTCTTC. Amino acid sequence: CASSLSRGGYNEQFF.